This T cell receptor beta chain was obtained from a study of cytomegalovirus exposure and HLA in healthy donors. Study-wide results and caveats: It was likely that a cluster of highly shared sequence variants was a sequencing artifact.

Both 60 Vbeta primers and 13 Jbeta primers went into the PCR. The method was immunoSEQ multiplex PCR; TCRdb's version includes in-frame clones alone and lacks a portion of them. The sample consists of about 170,000 clones, around four fifths of them appearing once. This CDR3 comprises 13 residues. Trimming removed 2 bases from V and 8 bases from J, with 9 bases in between. Germline V gene sequence: CDR1 SGHAT, CDR2 FQNNGV. This clone occurred a few times. Its antigen is undetermined. The rearrangement links TRBV11-2 to TRBJ1-4; D is unresolved. The TCR sequence derives from a boy aged 2-15 years in good health and CMV-seronegative. Sequencing was carried out using PBMCs. CDR3 region: CASSLPFGEKLFF. DNA of the CDR3: TGTGCCAGCAGCTTACCGTTCGGGGAAAAACTGTTTTTT.